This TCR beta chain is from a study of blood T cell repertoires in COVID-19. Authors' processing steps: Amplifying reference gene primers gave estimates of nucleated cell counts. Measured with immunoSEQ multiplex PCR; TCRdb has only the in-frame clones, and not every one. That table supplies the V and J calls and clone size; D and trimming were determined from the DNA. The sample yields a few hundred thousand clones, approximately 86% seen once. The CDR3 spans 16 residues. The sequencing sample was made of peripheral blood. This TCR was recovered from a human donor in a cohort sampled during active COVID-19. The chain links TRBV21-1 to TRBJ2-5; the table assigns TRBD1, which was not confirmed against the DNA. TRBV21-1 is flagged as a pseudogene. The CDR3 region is CASSRGTGIDQETQYF. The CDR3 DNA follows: TGTGCCAGCAGCAGGGGGACAGGGATAGACCAAGAGACCCAGTACTTC.